In its sample, the clone carrying this TCR beta chain was seen a few times. Its antigen is currently unknown. Expressed TCRB transcripts were sequenced because the isolated RNA had all been reverse transcribed beforehand. Assay used: immunoSEQ multiplex PCR; TCRdb lists only in-frame clones, some missing. The sample records 20,000 to 25,000 clones, more than 45% being singletons. These data belong to a study of beta chain features in type 1 diabetes. General study findings and limits: TCRB CDR3s from Type 1 diabetes patients were moderately but significantly shorter in all four CD4+ subsets.

Germline V CDR1 and CDR2: SQVTM, ANQGSEA. The CDR3 runs to 16 residues. V dropped 7 bases and J dropped 0; count of bases not matched to a gene: 11. This sequence was found in a man aged 18 to 29 with type 1 diabetes. The sample was stem cell memory CD4+ T cells from blood. The chain carries TRBV29-1 and TRBJ2-3; 9 bases are shared with TRBD1. Here the CDR3 DNA reads TGCAGCGCGGGACAGGGAAACACTCATAGCACAGATACGCAGTATTTT. This codes for CSAGQGNTHSTDTQYF.